This T cell receptor (beta chain) was sequenced for a study of cytomegalovirus exposure and HLA in healthy donors. Study results and limitations: Certain sequence variants were highly shared and formed a cluster, and this cluster was likely a sequencing artifact. Among the most significant clusters, several appeared linked to common viral pathogens in a later analysis. The study flagged about 160 TCR beta chains as cytomegalovirus-associated.

Remarks on this clone: The antigen remains unidentified.

The PCR contained 60 Vbeta and 13 Jbeta primers. Under the authors' procedure: Counted up in a later analysis, unique TCR beta chains came to approximately 77 million, with around 12 million shared. TCRdb's copy holds only in-frame clones and misses some; the assay was immunoSEQ multiplex PCR. The DNA gave D and trimming, while V, J and clone size come from that table. The top ten clones hold about 8.2% of a sample with about 120,000 clones, about two thirds of them seen once. This receptor was obtained from a woman in her forties in good health and CMV-seropositive. The sequencing input was PBMCs.

The CDR3 spells CASSPAEASTEAFF. DNA for the CDR3: TGTGCCAGCTCACCAGCGGAGGCAAGCACTGAAGCTTTCTTT. The genes are TRBV18 and TRBJ1-1; D call uncertain. Trimming stripped 2 bases from V and 4 bases from J, with 11 bases between. In germline, CDR1 is KGHSH, CDR2 LQKENI. The CDR3 length is 14 residues.